Below are 16 T cell receptor beta chains sequenced from a single sample in a study of T cells after yellow fever vaccination. One entry per CDR3 protein, called by TCRdb with MiXCR from the 5' RACE reads. The sample has 500,000 to 700,000 distinct CDR3 sequences, 15% to 20% seen once. Sequencing was performed on PBMCs, taken 15 days after the yellow fever booster vaccination. These receptors were collected from a man younger than 40 who received the YFV17D yellow fever vaccine.

This clonotype was detected a few times. This chain uses TRBV5-1 with TRBJ2-4; 7 bases map to TRBD1. The junction had 5 bases not matched to a gene; V was cut back by 0 bases and J by 5 bases. Germline V gives CDR1 SGHRS, CDR2 YFSETQ. The CDR3 covers 15 residues. The chain's CDR3 is CASSLAPGQENIQYF. The CDR3 DNA sequence: TGCGCCAGCAGCTTGGCCCCAGGACAGGAAAACATTCAGTACTTC.

This clonotype was counted only a few times. This chain joins TRBV7-9 and TRBJ2-1; weak D call: TRBD1 (7 bases). V was clipped by 5 bases and J by 3 bases, with 14 bases between them. From germline, CDR1 is SEHNR and CDR2 FQNEAQ (reference sequence). This CDR3 is built from 15 residues. CDR3 in DNA: TGTGCCAGCAGCCAGGGGGGAAGTGGCTACAATGAGCAGTTCTTC. Residues: CASSQGGSGYNEQFF.

Only a few counts were recorded for this clonotype. The gene calls are TRBV12-3 or TRBV12-4 and TRBJ2-1, with D perhaps TRBD1 (5 bases). V gave up 7 bases and J gave up 15 bases, with 22 bases separating them. The CDR3 is made up of 13 amino acids. The CDR3 loop is CASTVDAGLARFF. The CDR3 DNA follows: TGTGCCAGCACCGTGGACGCAGGGTTGGCTCGGTTCTTC.

The rearrangement links TRBV28 to TRBJ2-3; D ambiguous. The CDR3 totals 16 residues. The V end lost 4 bases, the J end lost 2 bases, and 16 bases lay between the germline ends. The germline gives CDR1 MDHEN, CDR2 SYDVKM. The CDR3 coding sequence is TGTGCCAGCAGTTACTTGACCTACCGATACACAGATACGCAGTATTTT. This encodes CASSYLTYRYTDTQYF.

The V call is TRBV5-1, the J call TRBJ2-1; D remains ambiguous. The germline V gene encodes CDR1 SGHRS and CDR2 YFSETQ. This CDR3 region has 15 residues. V was shortened by 3 bases and J by 0 bases, with 10 bases between the two germline ends. Here the CDR3 reads CASSSDLTSYNEQFF. The CDR3 region has the DNA TGCGCCAGCAGCTCCGACCTAACCTCCTACAATGAGCAGTTCTTC. Drawing the rest from reference TRBV5-1 and TRBJ2-1, the complete variable domain is KAGVTQTPRYLIKTRGQQVTLSCSPISGHRSVSWYQQTPGQGLQFLFEYFSETQRNKGNFPGRFSGRQFSNSRSEMNVSTLELGDSALYLCASSSDLTSYNEQFFGPGTRLTVL.

The V gene is TRBV12-3 or TRBV12-4, the J gene TRBJ2-5; 11 nucleotides agree with TRBD2. CDR3 length: 16 amino acids. Trimming took 7 bases from V and 2 from J; bases not matched to a gene: 9. CDR3 nucleotides: TGTGCCAGCAAAAGCGGGACTAGCGGACTTCAAGAGACCCAGTACTTC. It translates to CASKSGTSGLQETQYF.

This clonotype turned up a few times. The chain uses TRBV6-5 and TRBJ2-7, with 14 nucleotides matching TRBD2. V lost 0 bases, J lost 4 bases, and 2 bases stayed unmatched. Germline loops: CDR1 MNHEY, CDR2 SVGAGI. The CDR3 is 16 amino acids. The CDR3 protein is CASSYSTSGRGYEQYF. The CDR3 DNA reads as TGTGCCAGCAGTTACTCGACTAGCGGGAGGGGATACGAGCAGTACTTC.

This clonotype occurred a few times. V usage is TRBV20-1 and J usage is TRBJ2-1; 10 bases fit TRBD2. The trim removed 0 bases at V and 7 bases at J, leaving 3 bases unmatched. This CDR3 is built from 14 residues. CDR1 and CDR2 from the germline V gene are DFQATT and SNEGSKA (reference sequence). This CDR3 reads CSARDPSGSNEQFF. As DNA, the CDR3 is TGCAGTGCTAGAGATCCTAGCGGGAGTAATGAGCAGTTCTTC.

The DNA of the CDR3 is TGTGCCAGCAGTTCCATGATAGCGGAACGCAGCACAGATACGCAGTATTTT. This gives the protein CASSSMIAERSTDTQYF. This chain links TRBV28 with TRBJ2-3; D is possibly TRBD2 (6 bases). The CDR3 has 17 residues. The germline gives CDR1 MDHEN, CDR2 SYDVKM. V shed 4 bases and J shed 0 bases, with 17 bases lying between them.

The V call is TRBV6-6, the J call TRBJ1-2; the D is unclear. The CDR3 spans 12 residues. Trimming cost V 11 bases and J 5 bases, with 15 bases left between them. The V gene's germline CDR1 is MNHNY and CDR2 SVGAGI (reference sequence). The CDR3 here is CALSPGIYGYTF. The CDR3 coding sequence is TGTGCCCTAAGTCCGGGGATATATGGCTACACCTTC.

This clonotype has only a few counts. The chain's CDR3 is CSASGGSHNANQETQYF. The CDR3 coding sequence is TGCAGTGCTAGTGGTGGAAGCCACAACGCAAACCAAGAGACCCAGTACTTC. The chain is built from TRBV20-1 and TRBJ2-5; D remains unclear. The CDR3 is 17 amino acids. Deletions cut 3 bases from V and 0 bases from J, with 20 bases between. CDR1 and CDR2 (germline): DFQATT, SNEGSKA (reference sequence).

This clonotype was observed a handful of times. CDR3 nucleotides: TGTGCCAGCAATGAGCAGTTCTTC. Translating it yields CASNEQFF. The V call is TRBV7-9, the J call TRBJ2-1; D uncertain. The CDR3 contains 8 residues. Per the germline V gene, CDR1 is SEHNR and CDR2 is FQNEAQ (reference sequence). Trimming left V 7 bases short and J 8 bases short, with 0 bases between.

This clonotype was recorded a few times. The chain carries TRBV18 and TRBJ1-2, with a possible D match to TRBD1 (5 bases). This CDR3 spans 16 amino acids. Germline values: CDR1 KGHSH, CDR2 LQKENI. V was cut by 3 bases and J by 0 bases, with 14 bases left in between. Here the CDR3 reads CASSPDSFGANYGYTF. The CDR3 nucleotides read TGTGCCAGCTCACCTGACAGTTTCGGCGCTAACTATGGCTACACCTTC.

This clonotype was seen only a few times. V gene TRBV11-2 combines with J gene TRBJ2-1, with TRBD2 as a possible D gene (6 bases). Germline V gene lookup returns CDR1 SGHAT and CDR2 FQNNGV. Trimming left V 6 bases short and J 7 bases short, with 10 bases between. The CDR3 runs 12 residues. CDR3 DNA sequence: TGTGCCAGCAGTTGGGGGGTAAATGAGCAGTTCTTC. Translated: CASSWGVNEQFF. The variable domain in full, with the rest retrieved from reference TRBV11-2 and TRBJ2-1, is EAGVAQSPRYKIIEKRQSVAFWCNPISGHATLYWYQQILGQGPKLLIQFQNNGVVDDSQLPKDRFSAERLKGVDSTLKIQPAKLEDSAVYLCASSWGVNEQFFGPGTRLTVL.

This clonotype was seen a handful of times. The chain employs TRBV29-1 and TRBJ2-7; 11 bases match TRBD1. The length of the CDR3 is 13 residues. CDR1 is SQVTM and CDR2 is ANQGSEA in the germline V gene. With 6 bases clipped from V and 3 bases from J, the junction kept 4 bases outside the gene matches. The CDR3 is CSVGGTGGYEQYF. CDR3 nucleotide sequence: TGCAGCGTGGGGGGGACAGGGGGCTACGAGCAGTACTTC.

This rearrangement joins TRBV27 to TRBJ2-3; 12 nucleotides line up with TRBD2. Germline CDR1 is MNHEY and CDR2 is SMNVEV (reference sequence). This CDR3 spans 16 amino acids. V gave up 5 bases and J gave up 3 bases; unmatched junction bases: 6. The CDR3 spells CASSMRLAGVTDTQYF. In nucleotides, the CDR3 is TGTGCCAGCAGTATGCGACTAGCGGGAGTTACAGATACGCAGTATTTT.